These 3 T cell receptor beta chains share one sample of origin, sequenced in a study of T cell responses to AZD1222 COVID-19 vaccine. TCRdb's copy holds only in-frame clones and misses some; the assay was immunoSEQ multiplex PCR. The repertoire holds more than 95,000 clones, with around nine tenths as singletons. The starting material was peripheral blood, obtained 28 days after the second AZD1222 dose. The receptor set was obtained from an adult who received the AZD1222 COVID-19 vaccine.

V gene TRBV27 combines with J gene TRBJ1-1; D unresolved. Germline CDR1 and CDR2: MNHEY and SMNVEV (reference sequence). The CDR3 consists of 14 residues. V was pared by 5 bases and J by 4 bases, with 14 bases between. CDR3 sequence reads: CASSPHYRGTEAFF. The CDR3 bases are TGTGCCAGCAGTCCACATTACCGGGGCACTGAAGCTTTCTTT.

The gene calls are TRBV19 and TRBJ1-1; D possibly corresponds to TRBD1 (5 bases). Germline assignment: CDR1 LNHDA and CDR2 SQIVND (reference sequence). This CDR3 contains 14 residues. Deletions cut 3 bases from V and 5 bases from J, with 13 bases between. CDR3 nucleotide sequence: TGTGCCAGTAGTATGGAGGGGCGGGGAACTGAAGCTTTCTTT. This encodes CASSMEGRGTEAFF.

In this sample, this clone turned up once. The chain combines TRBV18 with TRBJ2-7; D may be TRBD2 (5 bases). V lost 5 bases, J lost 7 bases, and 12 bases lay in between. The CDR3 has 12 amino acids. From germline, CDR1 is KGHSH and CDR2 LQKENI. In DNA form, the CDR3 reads TGTGCCAGCTCATCCTCAAGAGGGGAGCAGTACTTC. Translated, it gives CASSSSRGEQYF.